This is a list of T cell receptor beta chains from one sample in a study of cytomegalovirus exposure and HLA in healthy donors. Clones were sequenced by immunoSEQ multiplex PCR, and TCRdb holds only the in-frame ones, with some missing. The data contain roughly 130,000 clones, more than 55% of them singletons. The sequenced sample was PBMCs. Receptors originate from a woman aged 55-69 years in good health and CMV-seronegative. Each CDR3 is given with its conserved first and last residue. D genes are given only for firm matches. Rows give clone size only sometimes, using once, few, many, or a class for an expanded clone.

d_gene: -
abundance: once
v_gene: TRBV7-8
j_gene: TRBJ1-2
CDR3aa: CASSLRGLGKGYTF
CDR3nt: TGTGCCAGCAGCTTAAGAGGGTTGGGAAAGGGCTACACCTTC

d_gene: -
abundance: -
v_gene: TRBV11-2
j_gene: TRBJ2-7
CDR3aa: CASSRERSYEQYF
CDR3nt: TGTGCCAGCAGCCGTGAACGGAGCTACGAGCAGTACTTC

d_gene: -
abundance: few
v_gene: TRBV6-1
j_gene: TRBJ1-1
CDR3aa: CASRLHRNTEAFF
CDR3nt: TGTGCCAGCAGACTTCACCGGAACACTGAAGCTTTCTTT

d_gene: TRBD2
abundance: -
v_gene: TRBV10-3
j_gene: TRBJ2-7
CDR3aa: CATGLANYEQYF
CDR3nt: TGTGCCACCGGACTAGCAAACTACGAGCAGTACTTC

d_gene: -
abundance: -
v_gene: TRBV7-2
j_gene: TRBJ2-6
CDR3aa: CASSSSGANVLTF
CDR3nt: TGTGCCAGCAGTTCTTCTGGGGCCAACGTCCTGACTTTC

d_gene: -
abundance: -
v_gene: TRBV18
j_gene: TRBJ2-1
CDR3aa: CASSPLSLFSYNEQFF
CDR3nt: TGTGCCAGCTCACCCCTATCGCTGTTCTCCTACAATGAGCAGTTCTTC

d_gene: TRBD2
abundance: -
v_gene: TRBV18
j_gene: TRBJ2-7
CDR3aa: CASSPELPSGSGEQYF
CDR3nt: TGTGCCAGCTCACCAGAGCTTCCTAGCGGGAGCGGTGAGCAGTACTTC

d_gene: TRBD1
abundance: -
v_gene: TRBV5-4
j_gene: TRBJ2-1
CDR3aa: CASSPRTGYNEQFF
CDR3nt: TGTGCCAGCAGCCCCCGGACAGGGTACAATGAGCAGTTCTTC

d_gene: -
abundance: -
v_gene: TRBV7-9
j_gene: TRBJ2-3
CDR3aa: CASSLDQRRSDTQYF
CDR3nt: TGTGCCAGCAGCTTAGATCAGCGGAGGTCAGATACGCAGTATTTT

d_gene: -
abundance: -
v_gene: TRBV5-8
j_gene: TRBJ1-2
CDR3aa: CASSLVSGAANYGYTF
CDR3nt: TGTGCCAGCAGCTTGGTTTCGGGAGCTGCTAACTATGGCTACACCTTC

d_gene: -
abundance: -
v_gene: TRBV7-9
j_gene: TRBJ1-1
CDR3aa: CASSLNTEAFF
CDR3nt: TGTGCCAGCAGCCTTAACACTGAAGCTTTCTTT

d_gene: -
abundance: few
v_gene: TRBV5-8
j_gene: TRBJ1-5
CDR3aa: CASSPGTQAGQPQHF
CDR3nt: TGTGCCAGCAGCCCCGGGACACAAGCGGGGCAGCCCCAGCATTTT

d_gene: -
abundance: -
v_gene: TRBV2
j_gene: TRBJ1-2
CDR3aa: CASSEIASSYGYTF
CDR3nt: TGTGCCAGCAGTGAAATCGCCAGTTCCTATGGCTACACCTTC

d_gene: TRBD1
abundance: few
v_gene: TRBV6-1
j_gene: TRBJ1-5
CDR3aa: CASSVWDRGPQPQHF
CDR3nt: TGTGCCAGCAGTGTTTGGGACAGGGGGCCTCAGCCCCAGCATTTT

d_gene: TRBD1
abundance: few
v_gene: TRBV7-2
j_gene: TRBJ1-6
CDR3aa: CASSPRQGGLNSPLHF
CDR3nt: TGTGCCAGCAGCCCGCGACAGGGGGGCCTGAATTCACCCCTCCACTTT

d_gene: -
abundance: -
v_gene: TRBV6-6
j_gene: TRBJ2-1
CDR3aa: CASSYGGSDNEQFF
CDR3nt: TGTGCCAGCAGTTACGGCGGGTCTGACAATGAGCAGTTCTTC

d_gene: -
abundance: -
v_gene: TRBV7-3
j_gene: TRBJ2-3
CDR3aa: CASRQDLTDTQYF
CDR3nt: TGTGCCAGCCGACAGGACCTCACAGATACGCAGTATTTT

d_gene: -
abundance: -
v_gene: TRBV5-6
j_gene: TRBJ1-1
CDR3aa: CASSLVGRGPKNTEAFF
CDR3nt: TGTGCCAGCAGCTTGGTAGGCAGGGGCCCGAAGAACACTGAAGCTTTCTTT

d_gene: TRBD1
abundance: -
v_gene: TRBV4-2
j_gene: TRBJ1-1
CDR3aa: CASSQDTGGTEAFF
CDR3nt: TGTGCCAGCAGCCAAGACACAGGGGGCACTGAAGCTTTCTTT

d_gene: TRBD2
abundance: -
v_gene: TRBV19
j_gene: TRBJ2-7
CDR3aa: CASSPEGNYGLAGGGSYEQYF
CDR3nt: TGTGCCAGTAGCCCGGAGGGAAACTACGGACTAGCGGGGGGAGGCTCCTACGAGCAGTACTTC

d_gene: -
abundance: few
v_gene: TRBV27
j_gene: TRBJ2-3
CDR3aa: CASRITLVSDTQYF
CDR3nt: TGTGCCAGCAGAATCACTCTAGTTTCAGATACGCAGTATTTT

d_gene: -
abundance: -
v_gene: TRBV27
j_gene: TRBJ2-1
CDR3aa: CASSLARSYNEQFF
CDR3nt: TGTGCCAGCAGTTTAGCGCGCTCCTACAATGAGCAGTTCTTC

d_gene: TRBD1
abundance: -
v_gene: TRBV19
j_gene: TRBJ2-2
CDR3aa: CASGQGSDTGELFF
CDR3nt: TGTGCCAGTGGACAGGGGTCGGACACCGGGGAGCTGTTTTTT

d_gene: TRBD1
abundance: once
v_gene: TRBV6-5
j_gene: TRBJ2-7
CDR3aa: CASSADRVSYEQYF
CDR3nt: TGTGCCAGCAGTGCGGACAGGGTCTCCTACGAGCAGTACTTC

d_gene: -
abundance: -
v_gene: TRBV10-3
j_gene: TRBJ2-7
CDR3aa: CAISGKEYEQYF
CDR3nt: TGTGCCATCAGTGGGAAGGAGTACGAGCAGTACTTC

d_gene: TRBD2
abundance: -
v_gene: TRBV4-2
j_gene: TRBJ2-1
CDR3aa: CASSQVTAGGPEQFF
CDR3nt: TGTGCCAGCAGCCAAGTTACAGCGGGGGGGCCTGAGCAGTTCTTC

d_gene: TRBD1
abundance: -
v_gene: TRBV5-1
j_gene: TRBJ1-2
CDR3aa: CASSSRGPGQGADNYGYTF
CDR3nt: TGCGCCAGCAGCTCTCGAGGACCGGGACAGGGGGCGGATAACTATGGCTACACCTTC

d_gene: TRBD2
abundance: -
v_gene: TRBV5-1
j_gene: TRBJ2-7
CDR3aa: CASSLEGAGAPYEQYF
CDR3nt: TGCGCCAGCAGCTTGGAGGGAGCGGGAGCCCCCTACGAGCAGTACTTC

d_gene: -
abundance: -
v_gene: TRBV19
j_gene: TRBJ2-3
CDR3aa: CASSLLVGLTDTQYF
CDR3nt: TGTGCCAGTAGCCTACTAGTAGGTCTCACAGATACGCAGTATTTT

d_gene: -
abundance: -
v_gene: TRBV7-3
j_gene: TRBJ1-1
CDR3aa: CASSLRQNTEAFF
CDR3nt: TGTGCCAGCAGCTTAAGACAGAACACTGAAGCTTTCTTT

d_gene: TRBD1
abundance: -
v_gene: TRBV2
j_gene: TRBJ2-1
CDR3aa: CASSERQGISSYNEQFF
CDR3nt: TGTGCCAGCAGTGAGCGACAGGGGATCAGCTCCTACAATGAGCAGTTCTTC

d_gene: -
abundance: few
v_gene: TRBV28
j_gene: TRBJ2-7
CDR3aa: CASSSVGQLFLYEQYF
CDR3nt: TGTGCCAGCAGCTCCGTAGGACAGCTCTTTCTCTACGAGCAGTACTTC

d_gene: -
abundance: -
v_gene: TRBV29-1
j_gene: TRBJ2-1
CDR3aa: CSVSTSQGEQFF
CDR3nt: TGCAGCGTATCGACTAGTCAAGGTGAGCAGTTCTTC

d_gene: -
abundance: few
v_gene: TRBV9
j_gene: TRBJ1-3
CDR3aa: CASSPYRAGNTIYF
CDR3nt: TGTGCCAGCAGCCCTTACAGGGCTGGAAACACCATATATTTT

d_gene: -
abundance: -
v_gene: TRBV28
j_gene: TRBJ1-2
CDR3aa: CASSSGRGANYTF
CDR3nt: TGTGCCAGCAGCTCCGGACGGGGGGCAAACTACACCTTC

d_gene: -
abundance: -
v_gene: TRBV7-2
j_gene: TRBJ1-6
CDR3aa: CASSPLYNSPLHF
CDR3nt: TGTGCCAGCAGCCCCCTTTATAATTCACCCCTCCACTTT

d_gene: TRBD2
abundance: -
v_gene: TRBV7-9
j_gene: TRBJ2-2
CDR3aa: CASSRSALAGDTGELFF
CDR3nt: TGTGCCAGCAGCCGTTCTGCCCTAGCGGGAGACACCGGGGAGCTGTTTTTT

d_gene: TRBD2
abundance: -
v_gene: TRBV4-3
j_gene: TRBJ2-2
CDR3aa: CASSQPRGAGGSGELFF
CDR3nt: TGCGCCAGCAGCCAGCCGCGTGGAGCGGGGGGGTCCGGGGAGCTGTTTTTT

d_gene: -
abundance: -
v_gene: TRBV25-1
j_gene: TRBJ1-1
CDR3aa: CAGSEGGRGRAEAFF
CDR3nt: TGTGCCGGCAGTGAAGGTGGTAGGGGTAGGGCTGAAGCTTTCTTT

d_gene: -
abundance: -
v_gene: TRBV9
j_gene: TRBJ1-3
CDR3aa: CASSVEGRLSGNTIYF
CDR3nt: TGTGCCAGCAGCGTGGAGGGGAGATTATCTGGAAACACCATATATTTT

d_gene: -
abundance: few
v_gene: TRBV18
j_gene: TRBJ1-2
CDR3aa: CASSPDRNYGYTF
CDR3nt: TGTGCCAGCTCACCGGACAGAAACTATGGCTACACCTTC

d_gene: TRBD1
abundance: once
v_gene: TRBV11-2
j_gene: TRBJ1-1
CDR3aa: CASSLAGQGRNTEAFF
CDR3nt: TGTGCCAGCAGCTTAGCCGGACAGGGGCGGAACACTGAAGCTTTCTTT

d_gene: -
abundance: -
v_gene: TRBV2
j_gene: TRBJ2-1
CDR3aa: CASSELTAYNEQFF
CDR3nt: TGTGCCAGCAGTGAACTGACAGCCTACAATGAGCAGTTCTTC

d_gene: TRBD2
abundance: -
v_gene: TRBV5-4
j_gene: TRBJ2-1
CDR3aa: CASSLAGVSSYNEQFF
CDR3nt: TGTGCCAGCAGCTTAGCGGGGGTGAGCTCCTACAATGAGCAGTTCTTC

d_gene: -
abundance: -
v_gene: TRBV18
j_gene: TRBJ1-1
CDR3aa: CASAARGRWTEAFF
CDR3nt: TGTGCCAGCGCTGCTCGGGGGAGGTGGACTGAAGCTTTCTTT

d_gene: TRBD2
abundance: -
v_gene: TRBV5-1
j_gene: TRBJ2-5
CDR3aa: CASSPRTSGSRETQYF
CDR3nt: TGCGCCAGCAGCCCCCGGACTAGCGGGAGTCGAGAGACCCAGTACTTC

d_gene: -
abundance: few
v_gene: TRBV10-2
j_gene: TRBJ2-7
CDR3aa: CASSEPQDEQYF
CDR3nt: TGCGCCAGCAGTGAGCCCCAGGACGAGCAGTACTTC

d_gene: -
abundance: -
v_gene: TRBV7-8
j_gene: TRBJ2-1
CDR3aa: CASSLGSGRAYNEQFF
CDR3nt: TGTGCCAGCAGCTTAGGATCTGGGAGAGCCTACAATGAGCAGTTCTTC

d_gene: -
abundance: -
v_gene: TRBV7-6
j_gene: TRBJ2-3
CDR3aa: CASSLGGHQQYF
CDR3nt: TGTGCCAGCAGCTTAGGGGGACACCAGCAGTATTTT

d_gene: -
abundance: -
v_gene: TRBV5-1
j_gene: TRBJ1-2
CDR3aa: CASSLVGQRGYGYTF
CDR3nt: TGCGCCAGCAGCTTGGTAGGACAGCGGGGCTATGGCTACACCTTC

d_gene: -
abundance: -
v_gene: TRBV6-5
j_gene: TRBJ1-2
CDR3aa: CASSPLINYGYTF
CDR3nt: TGTGCCAGCAGTCCTCTTATTAACTATGGCTACACCTTC

d_gene: TRBD1
abundance: -
v_gene: TRBV7-2
j_gene: TRBJ1-3
CDR3aa: CASSLAPQGIGSGNTIYF
CDR3nt: TGTGCCAGCAGCTTAGCCCCACAGGGGATAGGTTCTGGAAACACCATATATTTT

d_gene: TRBD1
abundance: -
v_gene: TRBV5-1
j_gene: TRBJ2-3
CDR3aa: CATRGGLGTDTQYF
CDR3nt: TGCGCCACCCGAGGGGGCTTGGGCACAGATACGCAGTATTTT

d_gene: -
abundance: -
v_gene: TRBV6-5
j_gene: TRBJ2-5
CDR3aa: CASSAVQTPHVSQYF
CDR3nt: TGTGCCAGCAGTGCCGTTCAGACTCCCCATGTGAGCCAGTACTTC

d_gene: TRBD2
abundance: few
v_gene: TRBV19
j_gene: TRBJ2-1
CDR3aa: CASSPGLAGGSSYNEQFF
CDR3nt: TGTGCCAGTAGCCCGGGACTAGCGGGAGGGAGCTCCTACAATGAGCAGTTCTTC

d_gene: -
abundance: few
v_gene: TRBV28
j_gene: TRBJ1-2
CDR3aa: CASGGAYTF
CDR3nt: TGTGCCAGCGGAGGTGCCTACACCTTC

d_gene: -
abundance: few
v_gene: TRBV9
j_gene: TRBJ2-7
CDR3aa: CASSLEEGTYEQYF
CDR3nt: TGTGCCAGCAGCCTAGAGGAGGGGACCTACGAGCAGTACTTC

d_gene: TRBD1
abundance: -
v_gene: TRBV2
j_gene: TRBJ2-1
CDR3aa: CASTPDRVYNEQFF
CDR3nt: TGTGCCAGCACCCCGGACAGGGTCTACAATGAGCAGTTCTTC

d_gene: -
abundance: -
v_gene: TRBV5-6
j_gene: TRBJ1-3
CDR3aa: CASSLGALNSGNTIYF
CDR3nt: TGTGCCAGCAGCTTGGGGGCTTTAAACTCTGGAAACACCATATATTTT